These T cell receptor beta chains were read from a single sample in a study of T cell responses to AZD1222 COVID-19 vaccine. The assay was immunoSEQ multiplex PCR, and TCRdb's table has in-frame clones only and misses some. This table has 89,000 or so clones, about 91% appearing once. The sample consisted of peripheral blood, taken 28 days after the second AZD1222 dose. The receptors come from an adult who received the AZD1222 COVID-19 vaccine. CDR3s include the opening cysteine and the closing phenylalanine or tryptophan. The order of the fields is clone size, D gene, CDR3 length, J gene, V gene, CDR3 protein, CDR3 DNA. A D gene is named only where the DNA matches it firmly. Some rows have no size entry. The others give once, few or many, or a class for an expanded clone.

size: .
D: .
length: 14
J: TRBJ1-6
V: TRBV21-1
CDR3: CAIRAGHYNSPLHF
DNA: TGTGCCATCCGGGCGGGACACTATAATTCACCCCTCCACTTT

size: .
D: TRBD1
length: 15
J: TRBJ1-5
V: TRBV6-2/TRBV6-3
CDR3: CASSLDRAGVRPQHF
DNA: TGTGCCAGCAGTCTGGACAGGGCCGGGGTTCGGCCCCAGCATTTT

size: .
D: TRBD1
length: 17
J: TRBJ1-5
V: TRBV15
CDR3: CATSRTGGQGAGQPQHF
DNA: TGTGCCACCAGCAGGACGGGGGGACAGGGGGCGGGCCAGCCCCAGCATTTT

size: .
D: TRBD2
length: 17
J: TRBJ2-1
V: TRBV5-1
CDR3: CASSGGLAGSSYNEQFF
DNA: TGCGCCAGCAGCGGGGGACTAGCGGGGAGCTCCTACAATGAGCAGTTCTTC

size: .
D: TRBD2
length: 18
J: TRBJ2-7
V: TRBV5-1
CDR3: CASSPGLAGGGVVDEQYF
DNA: TGCGCCAGCAGCCCGGGACTAGCGGGAGGGGGGGTCGTAGACGAGCAGTACTTC

size: .
D: .
length: 17
J: TRBJ1-4
V: TRBV7-9
CDR3: CASSLVGSDATNEKLFF
DNA: TGTGCCAGCAGCTTAGTCGGTTCAGACGCAACTAATGAAAAACTGTTTTTT

size: .
D: TRBD2
length: 17
J: TRBJ2-3
V: TRBV15
CDR3: CATSISGRISSTDTQYF
DNA: TGTGCCACCAGCATAAGCGGGAGGATTTCTAGCACAGATACGCAGTATTTT

size: .
D: TRBD2
length: 14
J: TRBJ2-1
V: TRBV28
CDR3: CASRLAGGNNEQFF
DNA: TGTGCCAGTCGATTAGCGGGAGGGAACAATGAGCAGTTCTTC

size: .
D: .
length: 15
J: TRBJ1-4
V: TRBV11-2
CDR3: CASSLLGGVGEKLFF
DNA: TGTGCCAGCAGCCTGTTGGGGGGCGTAGGTGAAAAACTGTTTTTT

size: .
D: TRBD1
length: 15
J: TRBJ1-3
V: TRBV28
CDR3: CASSLGTASGNTIYF
DNA: TGTGCCAGCAGTTTAGGGACAGCCTCTGGAAACACCATATATTTT

size: .
D: .
length: 17
J: TRBJ2-3
V: TRBV4-2
CDR3: CASTPGGRLTSTDTQYF
DNA: TGTGCCAGCACCCCGGGTGGACGTCTAACAAGCACAGATACGCAGTATTTT

size: .
D: .
length: 15
J: TRBJ2-2
V: TRBV7-2
CDR3: CASSLNLRNTGELFF
DNA: TGTGCCAGCAGCTTAAACCTTCGAAACACCGGGGAGCTGTTTTTT

size: .
D: TRBD1
length: 16
J: TRBJ1-2
V: TRBV5-6
CDR3: CASSSGTGRTGYGYTF
DNA: TGTGCCAGCAGCTCCGGGACAGGGAGAACTGGGTATGGCTACACCTTC

size: .
D: .
length: 13
J: TRBJ2-5
V: TRBV11-2
CDR3: CASSGDREETQYF
DNA: TGTGCCAGCAGCGGAGACAGAGAAGAGACCCAGTACTTC

size: .
D: .
length: 15
J: TRBJ2-7
V: TRBV4-3
CDR3: CASSQGAGASYEQYF
DNA: TGCGCCAGCAGCCAAGGGGCGGGGGCATCCTACGAGCAGTACTTC

size: .
D: .
length: 11
J: TRBJ1-2
V: TRBV6-6
CDR3: CASSYSYGYTF
DNA: TGTGCCAGCAGTTACTCTTATGGCTACACCTTC

size: .
D: TRBD2
length: 15
J: TRBJ2-2
V: TRBV5-4
CDR3: CASSPWTSGAGELFF
DNA: TGTGCCAGCAGCCCTTGGACTAGCGGGGCCGGGGAGCTGTTTTTT

size: .
D: TRBD2
length: 15
J: TRBJ2-1
V: TRBV5-4
CDR3: CASSQNGGSKGEQFF
DNA: TGTGCCAGCAGCCAGAACGGCGGGAGTAAGGGTGAGCAGTTCTTC

size: .
D: TRBD2
length: 14
J: TRBJ2-1
V: TRBV9
CDR3: CASNLGRGYNEQFF
DNA: TGTGCCAGCAACCTCGGGAGGGGCTACAATGAGCAGTTCTTC

size: .
D: .
length: 14
J: TRBJ1-5
V: TRBV3-1/TRBV3-2
CDR3: CASGSSLSNQPQHF
DNA: TGTGCCAGCGGTTCTTCTTTAAGCAATCAGCCCCAGCATTTT

size: .
D: TRBD2
length: 14
J: TRBJ2-7
V: TRBV9
CDR3: CASGGGQGPHEQYF
DNA: TGTGCCAGTGGGGGAGGGCAGGGTCCCCACGAGCAGTACTTC

size: .
D: .
length: 15
J: TRBJ2-7
V: TRBV6-5
CDR3: CASRTGLASRGEQYF
DNA: TGTGCCAGCAGAACTGGTCTAGCGAGTAGAGGCGAGCAGTACTTC

size: .
D: TRBD1
length: 15
J: TRBJ2-1
V: TRBV6-1
CDR3: CASRPGTGGPNEQFF
DNA: TGTGCCAGCAGACCCGGGACAGGGGGGCCCAATGAGCAGTTCTTC

size: .
D: .
length: 16
J: TRBJ1-1
V: TRBV4-1
CDR3: CASSQDTAGWGTEAFF
DNA: TGCGCCAGCAGCCAAGATACGGCAGGGTGGGGCACTGAAGCTTTCTTT

size: .
D: .
length: 16
J: TRBJ2-3
V: TRBV11-1
CDR3: CASSLDGALITDTQYF
DNA: TGTGCCAGCAGCTTAGATGGGGCCCTAATCACAGATACGCAGTATTTT

size: .
D: TRBD1
length: 14
J: TRBJ2-4
V: TRBV28
CDR3: CASRTGGVKNIQYF
DNA: TGTGCCAGCAGGACAGGGGGCGTCAAAAACATTCAGTACTTC

size: .
D: .
length: 12
J: TRBJ2-4
V: TRBV2
CDR3: CASSGQENIQYF
DNA: TGTGCCAGCAGTGGGCAGGAAAACATTCAGTACTTC

size: .
D: .
length: 14
J: TRBJ1-6
V: TRBV14
CDR3: CASSHIGLSSPLHF
DNA: TGTGCCAGCAGCCATATAGGTTTGAGTTCACCCCTCCACTTT

size: .
D: TRBD1
length: 17
J: TRBJ2-5
V: TRBV5-1
CDR3: CASSSRPPQGAEETQYF
DNA: TGCGCCAGCAGCTCCCGCCCCCCGCAGGGGGCAGAGGAGACCCAGTACTTC

size: .
D: .
length: 15
J: TRBJ2-1
V: TRBV5-4
CDR3: CASSLVTGISNEQFF
DNA: TGTGCCAGCAGCTTGGTTACAGGTATCAGCAATGAGCAGTTCTTC

size: once
D: .
length: 12
J: TRBJ2-1
V: TRBV9
CDR3: CASTHRDNEQFF
DNA: TGTGCCAGCACCCACAGGGACAATGAGCAGTTCTTC

size: .
D: .
length: 12
J: TRBJ1-2
V: TRBV19
CDR3: CASSGQNYGYTF
DNA: TGTGCCAGTAGTGGGCAGAACTATGGCTACACCTTC

size: .
D: .
length: 13
J: TRBJ1-2
V: TRBV6-5
CDR3: CASSLQGSDGYTF
DNA: TGTGCCAGCAGTCTACAGGGATCCGATGGCTACACCTTC

size: .
D: .
length: 17
J: TRBJ2-4
V: TRBV7-9
CDR3: CASSLPIKGGGINIQYF
DNA: TGTGCCAGCAGCTTGCCCATAAAAGGAGGGGGCATAAACATTCAGTACTTC